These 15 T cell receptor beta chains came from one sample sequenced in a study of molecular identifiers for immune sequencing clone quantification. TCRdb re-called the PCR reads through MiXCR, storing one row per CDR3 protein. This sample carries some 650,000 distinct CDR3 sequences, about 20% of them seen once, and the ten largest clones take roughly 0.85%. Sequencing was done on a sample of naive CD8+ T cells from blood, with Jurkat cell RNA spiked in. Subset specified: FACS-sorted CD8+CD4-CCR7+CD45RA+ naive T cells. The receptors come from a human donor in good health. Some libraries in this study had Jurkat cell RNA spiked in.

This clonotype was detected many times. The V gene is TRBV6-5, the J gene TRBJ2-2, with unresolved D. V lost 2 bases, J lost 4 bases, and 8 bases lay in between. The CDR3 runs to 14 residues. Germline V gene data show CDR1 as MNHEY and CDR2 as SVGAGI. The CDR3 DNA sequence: TGTGCCAGCAGTTACCGCAAACCCACCGGGGAGCTGTTTTTT. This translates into CASSYRKPTGELFF.

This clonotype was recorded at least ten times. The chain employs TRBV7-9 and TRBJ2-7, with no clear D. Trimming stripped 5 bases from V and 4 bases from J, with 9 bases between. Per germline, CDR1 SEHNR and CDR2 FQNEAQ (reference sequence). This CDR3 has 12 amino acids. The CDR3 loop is CASSPHQYEQYF. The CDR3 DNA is TGTGCCAGCAGCCCACATCAATACGAGCAGTACTTC.

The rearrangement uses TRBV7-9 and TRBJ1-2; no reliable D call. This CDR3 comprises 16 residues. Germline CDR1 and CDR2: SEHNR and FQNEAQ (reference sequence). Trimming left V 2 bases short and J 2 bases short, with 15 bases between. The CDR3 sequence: CASSLSLEELNYGYTF. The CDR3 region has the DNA TGTGCCAGCAGCTTATCTCTGGAGGAACTAAACTATGGCTACACCTTC.

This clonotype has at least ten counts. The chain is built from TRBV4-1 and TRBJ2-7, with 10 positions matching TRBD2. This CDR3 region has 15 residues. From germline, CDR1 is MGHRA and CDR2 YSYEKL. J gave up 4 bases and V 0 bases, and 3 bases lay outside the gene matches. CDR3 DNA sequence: TGCGCCAGCAGCCAAGAAAGCGGGGGGGCGTACGAGCAGTACTTC. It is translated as CASSQESGGAYEQYF.

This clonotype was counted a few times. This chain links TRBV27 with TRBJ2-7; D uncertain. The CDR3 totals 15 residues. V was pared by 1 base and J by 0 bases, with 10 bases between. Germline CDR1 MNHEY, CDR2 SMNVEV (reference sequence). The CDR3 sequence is CASSLYPPSSYEQYF. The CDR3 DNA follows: TGTGCCAGCAGTTTATACCCACCTAGCTCCTACGAGCAGTACTTC.

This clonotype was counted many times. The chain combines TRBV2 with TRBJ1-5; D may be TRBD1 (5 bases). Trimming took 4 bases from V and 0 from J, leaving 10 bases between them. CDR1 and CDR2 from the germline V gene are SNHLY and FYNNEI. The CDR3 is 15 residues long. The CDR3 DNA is TGTGCCAGCAGTGTACGGGGCTATAGCAATCAGCCCCAGCATTTT. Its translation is CASSVRGYSNQPQHF.

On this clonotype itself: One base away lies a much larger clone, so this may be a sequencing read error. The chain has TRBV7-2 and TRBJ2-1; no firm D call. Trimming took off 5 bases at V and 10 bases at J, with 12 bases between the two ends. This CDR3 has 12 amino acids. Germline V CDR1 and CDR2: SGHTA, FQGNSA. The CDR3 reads CASSLHVPEQFF. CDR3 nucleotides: TGTGCCAGCAGCCTACACGTTCCGGAGCAGTTCTTC.

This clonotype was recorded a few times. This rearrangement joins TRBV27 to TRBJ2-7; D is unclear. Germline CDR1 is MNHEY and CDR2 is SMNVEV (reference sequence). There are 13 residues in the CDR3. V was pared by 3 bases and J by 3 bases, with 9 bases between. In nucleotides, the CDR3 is TGTGCCAGCAGTTTCCACAAAAACTACGAGCAGTACTTC. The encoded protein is CASSFHKNYEQYF.

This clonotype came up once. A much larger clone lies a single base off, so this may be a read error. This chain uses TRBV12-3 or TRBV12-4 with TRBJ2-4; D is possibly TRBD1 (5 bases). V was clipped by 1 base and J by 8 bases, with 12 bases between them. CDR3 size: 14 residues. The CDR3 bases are TGTGCCAGCAGTTTAGTAGCCTTGGGGCACATTCAGTACTTC. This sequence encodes CASSLVALGHIQYF.

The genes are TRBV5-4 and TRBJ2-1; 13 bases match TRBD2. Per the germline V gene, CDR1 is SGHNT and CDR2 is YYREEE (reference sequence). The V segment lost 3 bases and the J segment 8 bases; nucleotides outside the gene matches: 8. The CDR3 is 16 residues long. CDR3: CASSSETSGGTDEQFF. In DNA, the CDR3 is TGTGCCAGCAGCTCTGAGACTAGCGGGGGGACGGATGAGCAGTTCTTC. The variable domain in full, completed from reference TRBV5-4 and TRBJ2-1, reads ETGVTQSPTHLIKTRGQQVTLRCSSQSGHNTVSWYQQALGQGPQFIFQYYREEENGRGNFPPRFSGLQFPNYSSELNVNALELDDSALYLCASSSETSGGTDEQFFGPGTRLTVL.

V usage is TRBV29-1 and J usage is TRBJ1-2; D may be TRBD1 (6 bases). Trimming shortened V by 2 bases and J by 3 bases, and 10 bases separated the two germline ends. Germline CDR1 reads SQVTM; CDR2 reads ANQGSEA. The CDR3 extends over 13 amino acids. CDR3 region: CSVERGVDYGYTF. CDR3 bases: TGCAGCGTTGAAAGGGGGGTAGACTATGGCTACACCTTC.

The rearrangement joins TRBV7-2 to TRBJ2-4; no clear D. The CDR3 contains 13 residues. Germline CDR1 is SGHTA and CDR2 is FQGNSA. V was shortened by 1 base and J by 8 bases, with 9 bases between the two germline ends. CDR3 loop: CASSLGSLYIQYF. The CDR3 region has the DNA TGTGCCAGCAGCTTAGGCAGTCTGTACATTCAGTACTTC.

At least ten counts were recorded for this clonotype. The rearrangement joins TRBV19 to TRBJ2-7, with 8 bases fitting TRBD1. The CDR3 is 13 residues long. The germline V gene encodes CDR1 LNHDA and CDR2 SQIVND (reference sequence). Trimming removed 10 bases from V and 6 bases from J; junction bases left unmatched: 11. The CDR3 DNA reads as TGTGCCACCGAGGGACAGGTCGCCTCCGAGCAGTACTTC. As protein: CATEGQVASEQYF.

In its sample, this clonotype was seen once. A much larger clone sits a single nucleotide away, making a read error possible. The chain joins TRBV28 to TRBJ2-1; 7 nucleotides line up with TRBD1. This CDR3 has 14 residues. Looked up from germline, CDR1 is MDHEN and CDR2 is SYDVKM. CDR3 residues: CASSGTVRYNGQFF. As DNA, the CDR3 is TGTGCCAGCAGTGGGACAGTTCGATACAATGGGCAGTTCTTC.

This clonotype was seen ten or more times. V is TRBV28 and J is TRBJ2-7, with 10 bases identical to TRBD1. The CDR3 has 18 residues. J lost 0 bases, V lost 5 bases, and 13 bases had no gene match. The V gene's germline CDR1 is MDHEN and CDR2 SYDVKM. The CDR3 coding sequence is TGTGCCAGCAGTACCAAACCCCCGGGACAGGGGAACTCCTACGAGCAGTACTTC. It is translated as CASSTKPPGQGNSYEQYF. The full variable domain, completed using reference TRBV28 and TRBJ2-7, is DVKVTQSSRYLVKRTGEKVFLECVQDMDHENMFWYRQDPGLGLRLIYFSYDVKMKEKGDIPEGYSVSREKKERFSLILESASTNQTSMYLCASSTKPPGQGNSYEQYFGPGTRLTVT.